Presented here are 7 T cell receptor beta chains from one specimen sequenced in a study of shared clonotypes between healthy human individuals. Some clones are missing from TCRdb's copy, which holds only in-frame ones; the method was immunoSEQ multiplex PCR. The profile shows about 1.1 million clones, more than 75% of them singletons. The specimen sequenced was memory CD4+ T cells from PBMCs. Subset given: CD45RA-negative fraction. These receptors were taken from a man younger than 30 in good health. Some clones in this sample may be carry-over from other donors' samples.

This clone appeared a single time. The rearrangement uses TRBV28 and TRBJ1-4; 7 nucleotides align to TRBD1. Germline V gives CDR1 MDHEN, CDR2 SYDVKM. Trimming removed 4 bases from V and 4 bases from J; junction bases left unmatched: 9. CDR3 length: 16 amino acids. CDR3 nucleotides: TGTGCCAGCAGTTCCATCTCGGGACAGCTTAATGAAAAACTGTTTTTT. Its protein product is CASSSISGQLNEKLFF.

Many counts were recorded for this clone. This rearrangement joins TRBV25-1 to TRBJ2-7; no clear D gene. V lost 4 bases, J lost 2 bases, and 3 bases lay in between. CDR3 length: 11 amino acids. Germline CDR1 reads MGHDK; CDR2 reads SYGVNS. CDR3 DNA sequence: TGTGCCAGCAGTGGGGCCTACGAGCAGTACTTC. Its translation is CASSGAYEQYF.

This chain joins TRBV28 and TRBJ1-1; 8 bases fit TRBD1. The V and J ends lost 6 bases and 3 bases, in that order; junction bases with no gene match: 3. The germline V gene encodes CDR1 MDHEN and CDR2 SYDVKM. The CDR3 sequence is 13 residues long. DNA of the CDR3: TGTGCCAGCAGCCAGGGGGCGTACACTGAAGCTTTCTTT. Its protein product is CASSQGAYTEAFF.

The rearrangement links TRBV29-1 to TRBJ2-7; 10 bases are a match to TRBD2. V dropped 6 bases and J dropped 2; count of bases not matched to a gene: 4. The CDR3 runs 13 residues. The germline CDR1 and CDR2 sequences are SQVTM and ANQGSEA. The CDR3 nucleotides read TGCAGCGTAGGGACTAGCGATCCCTACGAGCAGTACTTC. This translates into CSVGTSDPYEQYF.

J is TRBJ2-2 and V is TRBV18; no firm D call. The CDR3 is 14 residues long. CDR1 and CDR2 from the germline V gene are KGHSH and LQKENI. V shed 4 bases and J shed 2 bases, with 8 bases lying between them. The CDR3 DNA sequence: TGTGCCAGCTCACGGGCTGTAAACACCGGGGAGCTGTTTTTT. It yields the protein CASSRAVNTGELFF.

The V gene is TRBV28, the J gene TRBJ1-3; D not certain. The CDR3 covers 13 residues. Per the germline V gene, CDR1 is MDHEN and CDR2 is SYDVKM. The V end was cut by 4 bases, the J end by 7 bases, with 11 bases between. The CDR3 bases are TGTGCCAGCAGTTCCCCAGCGGTTAACACCATATATTTT. Protein product: CASSSPAVNTIYF.

The rearrangement joins TRBV30 to TRBJ2-2; 9 bases map to TRBD1. Germline CDR1 reads GTSNPN; CDR2 reads SVGIG (reference sequence). J was trimmed by 4 bases and V by 5 bases; bases with no gene match: 5. The CDR3 is made up of 14 amino acids. This chain's CDR3 is CAWGRQGGTGELFF. The CDR3 DNA is TGTGCCTGGGGGAGACAGGGGGGCACCGGGGAGCTGTTTTTT.